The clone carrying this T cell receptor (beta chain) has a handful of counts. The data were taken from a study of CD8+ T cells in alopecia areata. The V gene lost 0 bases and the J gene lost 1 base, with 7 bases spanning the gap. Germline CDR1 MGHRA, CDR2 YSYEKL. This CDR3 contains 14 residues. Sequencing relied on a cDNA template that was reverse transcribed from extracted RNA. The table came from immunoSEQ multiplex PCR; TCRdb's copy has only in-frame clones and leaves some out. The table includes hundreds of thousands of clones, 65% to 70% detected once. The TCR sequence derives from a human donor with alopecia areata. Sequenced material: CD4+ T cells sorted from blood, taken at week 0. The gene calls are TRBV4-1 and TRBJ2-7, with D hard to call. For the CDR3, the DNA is TGCGCCAGCAGCCAAGATTTGAGTTCCTACGAGCAGTACTTC. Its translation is CASSQDLSSYEQYF.